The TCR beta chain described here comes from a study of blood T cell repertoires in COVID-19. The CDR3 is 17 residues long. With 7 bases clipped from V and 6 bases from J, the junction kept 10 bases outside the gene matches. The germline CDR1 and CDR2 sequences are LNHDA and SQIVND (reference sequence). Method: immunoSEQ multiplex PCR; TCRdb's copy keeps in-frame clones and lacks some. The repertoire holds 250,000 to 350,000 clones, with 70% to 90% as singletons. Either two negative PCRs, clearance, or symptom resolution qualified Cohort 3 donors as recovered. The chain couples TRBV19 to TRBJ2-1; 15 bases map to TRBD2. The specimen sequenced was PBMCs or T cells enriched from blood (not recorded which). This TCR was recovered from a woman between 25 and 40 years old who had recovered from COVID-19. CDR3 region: CASTWTSGRAYPNEQFF. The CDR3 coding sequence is TGTGCCAGTACGTGGACTAGCGGGAGGGCCTACCCCAATGAGCAGTTCTTC.